This TCR beta chain was found in a study of blood T cell repertoires in COVID-19. For the study at large: There were acute and convalescent COVID-19 samples, and they came from the United States, Italy and Spain. T cells, B-cell-depleted T cells, or PBMCs provided the cDNA or gDNA that served as material.

The authors' processing: Amplification with reference gene primers provided the estimates of nucleated cell counts. Assay used: immunoSEQ multiplex PCR; TCRdb lists only in-frame clones, some missing. Clone size and V and J calls were adopted from that table, with D and trimming inferred from the DNA. The table lists about 480,000 clones, roughly 90% of them singletons. CDR3 length: 14 amino acids. Trimming removed 3 bases at V and 0 bases at J, with 8 bases between. Germline assignment: CDR1 GTSNPN and CDR2 SVGIG (reference sequence). The origin of this receptor is a woman aged 30 to 39 with acute or convalescent COVID-19. The sequenced material came from peripheral blood. This chain joins TRBV30 and TRBJ2-2; D uncertain. CDR3: CAWRFPANTGELFF. CDR3 sequence (DNA): TGTGCCTGGAGGTTTCCCGCGAACACCGGGGAGCTGTTTTTT.